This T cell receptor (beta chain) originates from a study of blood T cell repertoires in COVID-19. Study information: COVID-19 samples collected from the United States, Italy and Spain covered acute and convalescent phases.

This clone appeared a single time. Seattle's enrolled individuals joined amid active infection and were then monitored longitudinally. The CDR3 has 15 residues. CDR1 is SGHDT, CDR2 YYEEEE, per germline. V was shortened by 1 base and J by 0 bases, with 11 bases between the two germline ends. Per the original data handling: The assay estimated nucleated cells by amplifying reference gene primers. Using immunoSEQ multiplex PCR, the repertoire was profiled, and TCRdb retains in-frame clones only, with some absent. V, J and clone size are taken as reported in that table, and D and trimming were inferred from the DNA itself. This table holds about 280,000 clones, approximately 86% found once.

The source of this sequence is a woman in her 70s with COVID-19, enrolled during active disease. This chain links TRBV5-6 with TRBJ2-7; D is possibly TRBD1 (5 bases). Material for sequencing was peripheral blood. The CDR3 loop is CASSLTGIPSYEQYF. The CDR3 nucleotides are TGTGCCAGCAGCTTGACAGGTATCCCCTCCTACGAGCAGTACTTC.